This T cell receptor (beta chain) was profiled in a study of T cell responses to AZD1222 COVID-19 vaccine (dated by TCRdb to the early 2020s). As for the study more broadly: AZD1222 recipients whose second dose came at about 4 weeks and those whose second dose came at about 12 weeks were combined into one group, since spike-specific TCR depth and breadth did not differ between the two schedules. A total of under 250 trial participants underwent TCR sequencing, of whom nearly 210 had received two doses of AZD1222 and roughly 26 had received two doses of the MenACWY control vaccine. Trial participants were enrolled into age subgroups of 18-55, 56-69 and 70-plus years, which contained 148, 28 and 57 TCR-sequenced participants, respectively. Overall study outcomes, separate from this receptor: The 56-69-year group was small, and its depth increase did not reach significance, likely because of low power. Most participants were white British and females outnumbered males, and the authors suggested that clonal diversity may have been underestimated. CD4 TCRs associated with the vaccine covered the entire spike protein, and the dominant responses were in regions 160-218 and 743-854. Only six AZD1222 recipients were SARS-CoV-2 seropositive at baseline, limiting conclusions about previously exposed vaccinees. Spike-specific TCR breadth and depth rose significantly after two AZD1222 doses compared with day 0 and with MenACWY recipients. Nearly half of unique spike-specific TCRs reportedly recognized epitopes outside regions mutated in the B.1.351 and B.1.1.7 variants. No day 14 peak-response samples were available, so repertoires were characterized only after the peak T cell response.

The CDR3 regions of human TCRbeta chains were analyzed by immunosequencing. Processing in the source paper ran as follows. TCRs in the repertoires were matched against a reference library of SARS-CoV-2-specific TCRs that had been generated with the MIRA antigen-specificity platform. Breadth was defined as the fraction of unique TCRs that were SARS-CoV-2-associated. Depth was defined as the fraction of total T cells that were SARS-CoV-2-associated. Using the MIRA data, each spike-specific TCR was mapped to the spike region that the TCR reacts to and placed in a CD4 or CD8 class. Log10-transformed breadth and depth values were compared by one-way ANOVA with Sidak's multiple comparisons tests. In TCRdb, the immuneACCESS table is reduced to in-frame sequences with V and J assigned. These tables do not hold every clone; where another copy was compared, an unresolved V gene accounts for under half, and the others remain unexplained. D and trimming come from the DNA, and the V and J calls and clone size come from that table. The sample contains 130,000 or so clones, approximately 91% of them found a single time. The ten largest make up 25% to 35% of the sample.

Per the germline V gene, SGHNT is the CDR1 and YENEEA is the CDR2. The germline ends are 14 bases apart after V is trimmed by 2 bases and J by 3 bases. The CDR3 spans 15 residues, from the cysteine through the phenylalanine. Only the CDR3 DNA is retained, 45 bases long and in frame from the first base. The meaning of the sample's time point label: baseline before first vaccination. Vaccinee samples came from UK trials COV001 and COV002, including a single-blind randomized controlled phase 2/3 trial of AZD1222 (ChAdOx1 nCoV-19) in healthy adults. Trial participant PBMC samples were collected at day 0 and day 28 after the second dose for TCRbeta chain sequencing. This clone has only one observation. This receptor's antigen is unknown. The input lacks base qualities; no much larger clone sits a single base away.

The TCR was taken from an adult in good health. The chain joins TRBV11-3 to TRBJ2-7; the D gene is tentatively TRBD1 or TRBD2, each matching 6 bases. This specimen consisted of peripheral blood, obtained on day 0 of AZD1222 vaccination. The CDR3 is CASSLRGQDIYEQYF. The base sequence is TGTGCCAGCAGCTTACGGGGGCAGGATATCTACGAGCAGTACTTC.